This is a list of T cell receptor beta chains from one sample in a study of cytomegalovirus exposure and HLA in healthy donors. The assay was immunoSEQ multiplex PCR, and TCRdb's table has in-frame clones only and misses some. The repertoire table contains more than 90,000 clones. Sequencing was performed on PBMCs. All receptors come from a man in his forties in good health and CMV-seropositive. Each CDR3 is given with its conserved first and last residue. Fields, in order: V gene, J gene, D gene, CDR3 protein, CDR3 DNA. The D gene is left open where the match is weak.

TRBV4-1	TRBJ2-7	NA	CASSQVHGSSYEQYF	TGCGCCAGCAGCCAAGTTCACGGTAGCTCCTACGAGCAGTACTTC
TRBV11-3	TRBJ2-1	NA	CASSLDGSSYNEQFF	TGTGCCAGCAGCTTAGACGGGAGCTCCTACAATGAGCAGTTCTTC
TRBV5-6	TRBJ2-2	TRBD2	CASSLALGLGTGELFF	TGTGCCAGCAGCTTGGCATTGGGACTAGGGACCGGGGAGCTGTTTTTT
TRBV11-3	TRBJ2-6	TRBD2	CASSPGRGYYNSGANVLTF	TGTGCCAGCAGCCCGGGGAGGGGCTACTACAACTCTGGGGCCAACGTCCTGACTTTC
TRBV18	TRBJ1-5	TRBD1	CASSPGTGDQPQHF	TGTGCCAGCTCACCCGGGACAGGGGATCAGCCCCAGCATTTT
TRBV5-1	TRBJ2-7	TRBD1	CASSYGTAIGDEQYF	TGCGCCAGCAGCTACGGGACAGCCATCGGGGACGAGCAGTACTTC
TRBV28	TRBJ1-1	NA	CASSILRNTEAFF	TGTGCCAGCAGTATACTTAGGAACACTGAAGCTTTCTTT
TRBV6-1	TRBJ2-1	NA	CASSVQGGAYNEQFF	TGTGCCAGCAGTGTACAGGGAGGGGCGTACAATGAGCAGTTCTTC
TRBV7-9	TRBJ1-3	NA	CASSPRSLGLLGNTIYF	TGTGCCAGCAGCCCCCGGTCCCTAGGACTTCTTGGAAACACCATATATTTT
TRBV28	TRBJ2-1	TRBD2	CASSLNSGSRDEQFF	TGTGCCAGCAGTTTGAATAGCGGGAGTCGGGATGAGCAGTTCTTC
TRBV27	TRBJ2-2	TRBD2	CASSFGGGTGELFF	TGTGCCAGCAGTTTCGGGGGGGGAACCGGGGAGCTGTTTTTT
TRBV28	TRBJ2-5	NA	CASSLLRYQETQYF	TGTGCCAGCAGTCTTCTCAGATACCAAGAGACCCAGTACTTC
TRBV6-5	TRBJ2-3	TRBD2	CASSPRTSGTDTQYF	TGTGCCAGCAGTCCTAGGACTAGCGGCACAGATACGCAGTATTTT
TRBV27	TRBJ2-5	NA	CASSLSRSQETQYF	TGTGCCAGCAGTTTATCACGGAGCCAAGAGACCCAGTACTTC
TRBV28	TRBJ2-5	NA	CASSLNRVQETQYF	TGTGCCAGCAGTCTTAACCGGGTGCAAGAGACCCAGTACTTC
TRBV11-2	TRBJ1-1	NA	CASSLRPEAFF	TGTGCCAGCAGCTTACGTCCCGAAGCTTTCTTT
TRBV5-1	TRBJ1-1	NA	CASSLDGVGAAFF	TGCGCCAGCAGCTTGGACGGAGTGGGGGCAGCTTTCTTT
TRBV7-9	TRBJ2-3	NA	CASSLVSNMVDTQYF	TGTGCCAGCAGCTTAGTTTCCAACATGGTAGATACGCAGTATTTT
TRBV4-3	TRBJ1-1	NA	CASSMTGNTEAFF	TGCGCCAGCAGCATGACAGGGAACACTGAAGCTTTCTTT
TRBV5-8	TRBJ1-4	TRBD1	CASSPRDRVYEKLFF	TGTGCCAGCAGCCCCAGGGACAGGGTATATGAAAAACTGTTTTTT
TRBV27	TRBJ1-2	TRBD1	CASSITGALNGYTF	TGTGCCAGCAGTATAACAGGGGCCTTAAATGGCTACACCTTC
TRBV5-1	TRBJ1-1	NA	CASSLDTRKNTEAFF	TGCGCCAGCAGCTTGGACACCAGGAAGAACACTGAAGCTTTCTTT
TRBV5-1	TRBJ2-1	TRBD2	CASSGGRDPYNEQFF	TGCGCCAGCAGCGGCGGGAGGGACCCCTACAATGAGCAGTTCTTC
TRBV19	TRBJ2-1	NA	CATLSGQRYNEQFF	TGTGCCACTCTGTCAGGGCAGCGATACAATGAGCAGTTCTTC
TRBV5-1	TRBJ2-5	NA	CASSTGLLQETQYF	TGCGCCAGCAGCACAGGACTACTACAAGAGACCCAGTACTTC
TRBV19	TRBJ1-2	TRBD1	CASSMAQGGVYGYTF	TGTGCCAGTAGTATGGCCCAAGGGGGCGTCTATGGCTACACCTTC
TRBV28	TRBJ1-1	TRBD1	CASSTTGDRVNTEAFF	TGTGCCAGCAGTACAACTGGGGACAGAGTGAACACTGAAGCTTTCTTT
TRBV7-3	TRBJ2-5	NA	CASSLSGLVKETQYF	TGTGCCAGCAGCTTGTCTGGACTCGTTAAAGAGACCCAGTACTTC
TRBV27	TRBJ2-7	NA	CASSPRDSVYEQYF	TGTGCCAGCAGCCCGCGGGACAGCGTCTACGAGCAGTACTTC
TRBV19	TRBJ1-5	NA	CASTSLGGAGQPQHF	TGTGCCAGTACCAGTCTGGGGGGGGCGGGTCAGCCCCAGCATTTT
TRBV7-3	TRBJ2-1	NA	CASSQDRVQRQFF	TGTGCCAGCAGCCAAGACCGGGTCCAAAGGCAGTTCTTC
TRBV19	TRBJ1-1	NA	CASSNPGGTPAKTEAFF	TGTGCCAGTAGTAACCCCGGGGGGACCCCCGCAAAGACTGAAGCTTTCTTT
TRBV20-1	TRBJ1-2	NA	CSALGRGYYTF	TGCAGTGCTTTGGGAAGGGGGTACTACACCTTC
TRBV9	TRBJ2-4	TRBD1	CASSVGQGYGIQYF	TGTGCCAGCAGCGTAGGACAGGGGTATGGCATTCAGTACTTC
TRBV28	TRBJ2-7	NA	CASSLVRDFSEQYF	TGTGCCAGCAGTTTAGTCAGGGACTTTTCCGAGCAGTACTTC
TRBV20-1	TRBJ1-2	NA	CSGAGDYTF	TGCAGTGGGGCAGGGGACTACACCTTC
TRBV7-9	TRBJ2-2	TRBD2	CADSLAGAMDTGELFF	TGTGCCGACTCATTAGCGGGAGCGATGGACACCGGGGAGCTGTTTTTT
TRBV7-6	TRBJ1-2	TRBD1	CASSLRGWGGYTF	TGTGCCAGCAGCCTCAGGGGGTGGGGTGGCTACACCTTC
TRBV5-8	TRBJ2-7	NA	CASSFIRVGEQYF	TGTGCCAGCAGCTTCATCAGGGTGGGGGAGCAGTACTTC
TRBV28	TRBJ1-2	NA	CASSSQGLGPNYGYTF	TGTGCCAGCAGTTCCCAGGGACTTGGGCCCAACTATGGCTACACCTTC
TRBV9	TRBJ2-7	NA	CASSVVLGGEQYF	TGTGCCAGCAGCGTAGTCTTAGGAGGCGAGCAGTACTTC
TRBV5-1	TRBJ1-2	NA	CASSGQGDYGYTF	TGCGCCAGCAGCGGGCAAGGGGACTATGGCTACACCTTC
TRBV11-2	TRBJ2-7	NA	CASSPNNWYEQYF	TGTGCCAGCTCCCCCAACAATTGGTACGAGCAGTACTTC
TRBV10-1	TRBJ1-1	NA	CASRDSMNTEAFF	TGCGCCAGCAGGGACAGCATGAACACTGAAGCTTTCTTT
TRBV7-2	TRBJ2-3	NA	CASSLGRLVTDTQYF	TGTGCCAGCAGCTTAGGCCGACTCGTCACAGATACGCAGTATTTT
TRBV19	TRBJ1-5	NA	CASSIDGSNQPQHF	TGTGCCAGTAGTATCGACGGGAGTAATCAGCCCCAGCATTTT
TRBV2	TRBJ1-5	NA	CASSGATNQPQHF	TGTGCCAGCAGTGGGGCGACCAATCAGCCCCAGCATTTT
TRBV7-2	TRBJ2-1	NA	CASSFEEPFREQFF	TGTGCCAGCAGCTTTGAGGAGCCGTTTCGGGAGCAGTTCTTC
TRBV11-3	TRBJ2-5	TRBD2	CASGSGTSGRSQETQYF	TGTGCCAGCGGATCAGGGACTAGCGGGAGATCTCAAGAGACCCAGTACTTC
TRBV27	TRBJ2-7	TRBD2	CASSLGLAGGTYEQYF	TGTGCCAGCAGTTTGGGACTAGCGGGAGGAACCTACGAGCAGTACTTC
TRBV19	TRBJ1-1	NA	CASSVGRVSEAFF	TGTGCCAGTAGTGTTGGCAGGGTCTCTGAAGCTTTCTTT
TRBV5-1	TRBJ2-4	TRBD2	CASSLVGTTGGKNIQYF	TGCGCCAGCAGCTTGGTTGGGACTACCGGGGGCAAAAACATTCAGTACTTC
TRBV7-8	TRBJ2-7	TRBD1	CASSPGGRDRDTDEQYF	TGTGCCAGCAGCCCCGGGGGCCGGGACAGGGATACCGACGAGCAGTACTTC
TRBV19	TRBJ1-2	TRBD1	CASSTHRGPWDYGYTF	TGTGCCAGTAGTACTCACAGGGGGCCATGGGACTATGGCTACACCTTC
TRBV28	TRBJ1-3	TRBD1	CASSLGQDSGNTIYF	TGTGCCAGCAGTTTGGGACAGGACTCTGGAAACACCATATATTTT